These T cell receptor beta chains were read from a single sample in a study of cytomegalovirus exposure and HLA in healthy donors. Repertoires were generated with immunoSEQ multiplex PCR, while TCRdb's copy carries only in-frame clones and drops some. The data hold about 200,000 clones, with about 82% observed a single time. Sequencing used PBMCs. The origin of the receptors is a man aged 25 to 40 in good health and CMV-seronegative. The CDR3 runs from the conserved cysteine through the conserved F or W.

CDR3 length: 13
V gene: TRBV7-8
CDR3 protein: CASRHSGGDTQYF

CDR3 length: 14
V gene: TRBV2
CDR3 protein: CASSRGPNYQPQHF

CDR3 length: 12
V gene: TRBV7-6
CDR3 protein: CASSSTGNEQFF

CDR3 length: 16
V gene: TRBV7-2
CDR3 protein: CASSLSWPQNTGELFF

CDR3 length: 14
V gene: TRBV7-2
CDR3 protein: CASSFPGRTDTQYF

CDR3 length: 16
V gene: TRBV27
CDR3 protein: CASSLASGTGTYEQYF

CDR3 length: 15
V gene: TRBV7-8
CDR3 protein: CASSLDAGPTGELFF

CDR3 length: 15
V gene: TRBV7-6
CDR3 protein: CASSLGPGGQYEQYF

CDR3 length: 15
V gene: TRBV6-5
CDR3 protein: CASSYGQGRNTEAFF

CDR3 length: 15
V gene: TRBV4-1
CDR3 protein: CASSPLAGEYNEQFF

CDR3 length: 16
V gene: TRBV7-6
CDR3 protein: CASSLGQGAIDTEAFF

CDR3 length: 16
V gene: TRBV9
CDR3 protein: CASSTTGGRRYNEQFF

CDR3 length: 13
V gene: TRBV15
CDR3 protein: CATSRTAYEKLFF

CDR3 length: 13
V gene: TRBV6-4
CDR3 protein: CARGRGREYEQYF

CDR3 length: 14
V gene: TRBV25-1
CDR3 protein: CASSVLAGDNEQFF

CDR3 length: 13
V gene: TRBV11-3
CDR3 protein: CASSPRATDTQYF